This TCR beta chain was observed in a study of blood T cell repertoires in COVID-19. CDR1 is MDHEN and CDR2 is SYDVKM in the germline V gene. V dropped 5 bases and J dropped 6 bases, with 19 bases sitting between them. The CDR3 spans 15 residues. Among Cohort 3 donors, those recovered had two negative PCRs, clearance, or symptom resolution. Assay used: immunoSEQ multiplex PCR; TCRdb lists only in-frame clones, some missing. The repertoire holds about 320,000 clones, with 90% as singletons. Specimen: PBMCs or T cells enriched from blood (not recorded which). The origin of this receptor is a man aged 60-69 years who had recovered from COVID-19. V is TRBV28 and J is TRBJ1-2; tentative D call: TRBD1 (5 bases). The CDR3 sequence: CASSISWGVRDGYTF. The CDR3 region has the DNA TGTGCCAGCAGTATTAGTTGGGGGGTACGCGATGGCTACACCTTC.